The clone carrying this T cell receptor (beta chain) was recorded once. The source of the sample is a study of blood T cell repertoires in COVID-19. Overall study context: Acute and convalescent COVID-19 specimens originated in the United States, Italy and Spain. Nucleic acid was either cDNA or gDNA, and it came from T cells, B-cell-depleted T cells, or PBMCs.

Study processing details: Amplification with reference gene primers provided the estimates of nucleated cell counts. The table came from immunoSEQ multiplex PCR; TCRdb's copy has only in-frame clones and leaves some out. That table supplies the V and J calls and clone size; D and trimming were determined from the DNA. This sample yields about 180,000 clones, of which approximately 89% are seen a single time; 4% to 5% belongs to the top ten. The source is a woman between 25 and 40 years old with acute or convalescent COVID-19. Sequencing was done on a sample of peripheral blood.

The CDR3 nucleotides read TGTGCCAGCAGTTTATTTCGGCAAGAGACCCAGTACTTC. It codes for CASSLFRQETQYF. The chain has TRBV27 and TRBJ2-5; D remains ambiguous. V was shortened by 1 base and J by 2 bases, with 5 bases between the two germline ends. The CDR3 is 13 residues long. Germline CDR1 and CDR2: MNHEY and SMNVEV (reference sequence).